Detailed here is one TCR beta chain. With V trimmed by 3 bases and J by 5 bases, 4 bases remained unmatched. The CDR3 spans 14 residues. The germline V gene has CDR1 KGHSH and CDR2 LQKENI. In the authors' workflow: Reference gene primers were amplified, and this amplification served to estimate nucleated cell counts. Measured with immunoSEQ multiplex PCR; TCRdb has only the in-frame clones, and not every one. For V, J and clone size, that table is used; D and trimming come from the DNA. The sample includes around 100,000 clones, roughly 90% seen only once; the top ten take 2.1%. This sample stems from a study of blood T cell repertoires in COVID-19. Study-level background: COVID-19 samples from acute and convalescent phases originated in the United States, Italy and Spain. Sources were T cells, B-cell-depleted T cells, or PBMCs; the material itself was cDNA or gDNA.

Sequencing input: peripheral blood. This sequence joins TRBV18 and TRBJ2-5, with 9 positions matching TRBD1. The sequence was obtained from a man aged 45 to 65 with active COVID-19. The CDR3 here is CASSPGTGYETQYF. CDR3 nucleotide sequence: TGTGCCAGCTCACCGGGGACAGGGTATGAGACCCAGTACTTC.